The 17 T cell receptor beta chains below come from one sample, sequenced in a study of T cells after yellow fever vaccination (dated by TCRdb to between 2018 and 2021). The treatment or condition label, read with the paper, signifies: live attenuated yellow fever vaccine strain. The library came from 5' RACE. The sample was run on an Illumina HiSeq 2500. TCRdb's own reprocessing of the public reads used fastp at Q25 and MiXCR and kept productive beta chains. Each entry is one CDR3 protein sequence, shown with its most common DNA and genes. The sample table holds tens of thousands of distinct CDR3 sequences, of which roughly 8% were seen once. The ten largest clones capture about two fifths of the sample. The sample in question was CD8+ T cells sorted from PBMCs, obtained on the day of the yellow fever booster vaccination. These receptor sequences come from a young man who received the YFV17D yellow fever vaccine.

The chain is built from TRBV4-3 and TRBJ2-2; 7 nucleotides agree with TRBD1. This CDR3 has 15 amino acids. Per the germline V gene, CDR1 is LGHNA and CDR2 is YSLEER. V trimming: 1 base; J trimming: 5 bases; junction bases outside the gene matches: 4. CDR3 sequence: CASSQGTGLTGELFF. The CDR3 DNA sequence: TGCGCCAGCAGCCAAGGGACAGGTTTGACCGGGGAGCTGTTTTTT.

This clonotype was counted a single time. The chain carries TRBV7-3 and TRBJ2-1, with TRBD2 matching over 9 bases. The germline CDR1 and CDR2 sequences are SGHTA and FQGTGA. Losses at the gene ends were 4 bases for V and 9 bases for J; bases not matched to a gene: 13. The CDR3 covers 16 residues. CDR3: CASSSDSGGVCGEQFF. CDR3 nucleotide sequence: TGTGCCAGCAGCTCGGATAGCGGGGGCGTCTGTGGTGAGCAGTTCTTC.

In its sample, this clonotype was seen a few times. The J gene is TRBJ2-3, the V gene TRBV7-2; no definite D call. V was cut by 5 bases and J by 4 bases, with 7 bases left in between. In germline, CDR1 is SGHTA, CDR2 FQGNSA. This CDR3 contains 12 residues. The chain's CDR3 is CASSPPPDTQYF. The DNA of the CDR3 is TGTGCCAGCAGCCCCCCCCCAGATACGCAGTATTTT.

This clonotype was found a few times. CDR3 DNA: TGTGCCAGCAGTTACTCCAGCTCTGGGGCCAACGTCCTGACTTTC. Its translation: CASSYSSSGANVLTF. The rearrangement uses TRBV6-2 or TRBV6-3 and TRBJ2-6, with unresolved D. CDR1 and CDR2 from the germline V gene are MNHEY and SVGEGT. This CDR3 spans 15 amino acids. Trimming removed 0 bases at V and 0 bases at J, with 3 bases between.

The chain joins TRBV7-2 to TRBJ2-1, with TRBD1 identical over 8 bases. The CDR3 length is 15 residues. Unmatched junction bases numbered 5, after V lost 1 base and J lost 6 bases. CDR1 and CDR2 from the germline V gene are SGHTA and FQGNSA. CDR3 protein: CASSLGTGKPNEQFF. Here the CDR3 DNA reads TGTGCCAGCAGCTTAGGGACAGGGAAACCCAATGAGCAGTTCTTC.

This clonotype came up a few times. CDR3 sequence: CASSLRQERADTQYF. CDR3 bases: TGTGCCAGCAGCTTACGCCAGGAGCGGGCAGATACGCAGTATTTT. The J gene is TRBJ2-3, the V gene TRBV7-9, with D possibly matching TRBD2 (6 bases). V lost 2 bases to trimming and J lost 4 bases, with 13 bases between them. In germline, CDR1 is SEHNR, CDR2 FQNEAQ (reference sequence). The CDR3 covers 15 residues.

The CDR3 spells CASSPGAEQFF. The CDR3 DNA reads TGTGCCAGCAGCCCCGGGGCAGAGCAGTTCTTC. J is TRBJ2-1 and V is TRBV7-2, with D perhaps assigned TRBD1 or TRBD2 (5 bases each). Trimming shortened V by 5 bases and J by 10 bases, and 9 bases separated the two germline ends. CDR3 length: 11 amino acids. Germline loops: CDR1 SGHTA, CDR2 FQGNSA.

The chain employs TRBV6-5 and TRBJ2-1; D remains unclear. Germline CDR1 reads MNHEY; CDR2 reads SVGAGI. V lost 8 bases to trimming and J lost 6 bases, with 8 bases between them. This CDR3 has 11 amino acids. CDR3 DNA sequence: TGTGCCAGCCGGGCGTTCAATGAGCAGTTCTTC. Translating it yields CASRAFNEQFF.

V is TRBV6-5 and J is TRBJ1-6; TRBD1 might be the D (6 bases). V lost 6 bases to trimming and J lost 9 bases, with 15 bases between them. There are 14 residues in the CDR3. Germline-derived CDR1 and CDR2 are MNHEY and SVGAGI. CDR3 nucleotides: TGTGCCAGCAGCAGTAGGGGGAGCGTTTCACCCCTCCACTTT. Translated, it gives CASSSRGSVSPLHF.

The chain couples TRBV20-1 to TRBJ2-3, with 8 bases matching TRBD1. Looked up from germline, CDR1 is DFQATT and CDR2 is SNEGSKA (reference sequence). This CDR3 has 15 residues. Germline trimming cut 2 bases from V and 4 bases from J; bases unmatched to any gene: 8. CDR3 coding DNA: TGCAGTGCTAGACCGGGGGACAGGTTCTCAGATACGCAGTATTTT. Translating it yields CSARPGDRFSDTQYF.

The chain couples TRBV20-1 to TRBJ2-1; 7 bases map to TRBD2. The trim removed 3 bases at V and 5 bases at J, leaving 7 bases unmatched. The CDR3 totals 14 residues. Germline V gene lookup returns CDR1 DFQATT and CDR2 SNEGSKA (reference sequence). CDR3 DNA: TGCAGTGCTAGGTCCTGGGACTACGACAATGAGCAGTTCTTC. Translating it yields CSARSWDYDNEQFF.

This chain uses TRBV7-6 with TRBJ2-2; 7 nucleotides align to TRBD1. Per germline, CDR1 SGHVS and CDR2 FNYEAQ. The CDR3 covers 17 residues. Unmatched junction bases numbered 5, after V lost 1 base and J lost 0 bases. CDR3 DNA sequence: TGTGCCAGCAGCTTAGGGCCAGGGGGTCCGAACACCGGGGAGCTGTTTTTT. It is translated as CASSLGPGGPNTGELFF.

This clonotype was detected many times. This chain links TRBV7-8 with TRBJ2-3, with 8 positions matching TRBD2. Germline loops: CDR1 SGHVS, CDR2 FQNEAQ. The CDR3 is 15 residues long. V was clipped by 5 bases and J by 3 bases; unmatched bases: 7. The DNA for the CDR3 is TGTGCCAGCAGCCCCCGGGAGGGGGGGACAGATACGCAGTATTTT. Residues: CASSPREGGTDTQYF.

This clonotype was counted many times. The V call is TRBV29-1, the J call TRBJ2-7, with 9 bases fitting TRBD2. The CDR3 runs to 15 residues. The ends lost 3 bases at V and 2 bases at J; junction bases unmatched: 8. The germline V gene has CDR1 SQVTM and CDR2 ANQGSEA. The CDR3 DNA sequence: TGCAGCGTTGAGTCCCTAGCGGGATCGACCTACGAGCAGTACTTC. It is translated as CSVESLAGSTYEQYF.

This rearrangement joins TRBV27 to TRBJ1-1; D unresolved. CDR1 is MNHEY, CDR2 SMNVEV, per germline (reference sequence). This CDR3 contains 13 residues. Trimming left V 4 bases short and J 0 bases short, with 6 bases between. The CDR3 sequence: CASSSRMNTEAFF. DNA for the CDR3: TGTGCCAGCAGTTCCCGGATGAACACTGAAGCTTTCTTT.

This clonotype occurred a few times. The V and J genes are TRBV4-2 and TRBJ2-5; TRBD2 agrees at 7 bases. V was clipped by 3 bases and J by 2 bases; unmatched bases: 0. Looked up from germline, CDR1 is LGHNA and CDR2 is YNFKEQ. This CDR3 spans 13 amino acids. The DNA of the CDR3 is TGTGCCAGCAGCCAGCGGGAGCAAGAGACCCAGTACTTC. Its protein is CASSQREQETQYF.

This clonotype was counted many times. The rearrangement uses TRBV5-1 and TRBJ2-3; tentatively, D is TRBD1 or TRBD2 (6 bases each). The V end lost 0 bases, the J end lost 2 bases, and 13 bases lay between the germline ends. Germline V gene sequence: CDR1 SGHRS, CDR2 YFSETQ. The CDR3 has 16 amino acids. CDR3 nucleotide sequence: TGCGCCAGCAGCTTGGCCGGGGGACACTACACAGATACGCAGTATTTT. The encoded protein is CASSLAGGHYTDTQYF.